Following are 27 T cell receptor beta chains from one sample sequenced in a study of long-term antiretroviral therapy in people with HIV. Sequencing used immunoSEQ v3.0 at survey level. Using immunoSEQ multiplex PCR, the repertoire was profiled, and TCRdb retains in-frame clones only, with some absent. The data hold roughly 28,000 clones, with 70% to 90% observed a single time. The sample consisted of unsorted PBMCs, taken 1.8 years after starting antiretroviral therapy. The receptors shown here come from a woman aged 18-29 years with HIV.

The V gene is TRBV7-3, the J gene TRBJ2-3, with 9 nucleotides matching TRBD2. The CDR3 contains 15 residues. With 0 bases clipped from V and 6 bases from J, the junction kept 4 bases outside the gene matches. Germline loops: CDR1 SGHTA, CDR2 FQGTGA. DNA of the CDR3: TGTGCCAGCAGCTTAACGGGACTAGCTCTCGATACGCAGTATTTT. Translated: CASSLTGLALDTQYF. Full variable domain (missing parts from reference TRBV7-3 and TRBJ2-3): GAGVSQTPSNKVTEKGKYVELRCDPISGHTALYWYRQSLGQGPEFLIYFQGTGAADDSGLPNDRFFAVRPEGSVSTLKIQRTERGDSAVYLCASSLTGLALDTQYFGPGTRLTVL.

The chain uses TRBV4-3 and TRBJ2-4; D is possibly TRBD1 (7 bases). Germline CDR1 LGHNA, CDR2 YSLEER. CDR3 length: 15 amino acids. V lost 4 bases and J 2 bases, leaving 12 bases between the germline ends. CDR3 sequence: CASSLTGDSKNIQYF. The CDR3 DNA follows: TGCGCCAGCAGCCTCACAGGGGACTCCAAAAACATTCAGTACTTC.

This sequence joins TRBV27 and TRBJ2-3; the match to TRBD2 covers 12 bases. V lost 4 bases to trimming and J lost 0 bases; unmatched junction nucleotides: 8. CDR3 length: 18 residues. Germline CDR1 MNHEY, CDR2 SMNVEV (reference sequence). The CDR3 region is CASSSRLAGVTSTDTQYF. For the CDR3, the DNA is TGTGCCAGCAGTTCGAGACTAGCGGGAGTGACTAGCACAGATACGCAGTATTTT.

The CDR3 here is CATSRGGETQYF. In DNA, the CDR3 is TGTGCCACCAGCAGAGGAGGAGAGACCCAGTACTTC. The chain employs TRBV15 and TRBJ2-5; no reliable D call. V was trimmed by 1 base and J by 4 bases, leaving 4 bases between them. The germline V gene has CDR1 LNHNV and CDR2 YYDKDF (reference sequence). This CDR3 has 12 residues.

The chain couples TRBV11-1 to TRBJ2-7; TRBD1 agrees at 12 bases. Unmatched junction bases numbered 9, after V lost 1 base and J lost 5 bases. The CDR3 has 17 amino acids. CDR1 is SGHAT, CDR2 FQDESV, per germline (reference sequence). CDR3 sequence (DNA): TGTGCCAGCAGCTTAGGACCGGGACAGGGGGCGGCGAACGAGCAGTACTTC. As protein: CASSLGPGQGAANEQYF.

Here the CDR3 reads CASSYRTGSANEQFF. Written as DNA, the CDR3 is TGTGCCAGCAGCTATAGGACAGGTTCGGCCAATGAGCAGTTCTTC. The chain links TRBV7-2 to TRBJ2-1, with 7 nucleotides matching TRBD1. The V gene's germline CDR1 is SGHTA and CDR2 FQGNSA. This CDR3 is 15 amino acids long. V gave up 4 bases and J gave up 6 bases; unmatched junction bases: 9.

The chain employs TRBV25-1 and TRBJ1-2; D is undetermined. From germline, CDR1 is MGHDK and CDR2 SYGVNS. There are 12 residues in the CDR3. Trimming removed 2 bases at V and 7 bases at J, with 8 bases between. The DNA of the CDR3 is TGTGCCAGCAGTGAAGGGGTCGGTGGCTACACCTTC. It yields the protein CASSEGVGGYTF.

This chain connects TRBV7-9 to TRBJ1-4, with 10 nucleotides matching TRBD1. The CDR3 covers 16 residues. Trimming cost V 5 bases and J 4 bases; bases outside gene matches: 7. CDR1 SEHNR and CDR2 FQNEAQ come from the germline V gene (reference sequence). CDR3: CASSLGTGAHNEKLFF. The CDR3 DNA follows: TGTGCCAGCAGCCTAGGGACAGGGGCTCATAATGAAAAACTGTTTTTT. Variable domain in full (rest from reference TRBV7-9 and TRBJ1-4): DTGVSQNPRHKITKRGQNVTFRCDPISEHNRLYWYRQTLGQGPEFLTYFQNEAQLEKSRLLSDRFSAERPKGSFSTLEIQRTEQGDSAMYLCASSLGTGAHNEKLFFGSGTQLSVL.

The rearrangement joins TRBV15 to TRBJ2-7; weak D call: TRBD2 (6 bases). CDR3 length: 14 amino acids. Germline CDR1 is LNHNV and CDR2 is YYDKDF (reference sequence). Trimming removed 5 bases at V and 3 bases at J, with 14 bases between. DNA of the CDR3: TGTGCCACCAGCGGGGACGCCGGGGGCTACGAGCAGTACTTC. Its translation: CATSGDAGGYEQYF.

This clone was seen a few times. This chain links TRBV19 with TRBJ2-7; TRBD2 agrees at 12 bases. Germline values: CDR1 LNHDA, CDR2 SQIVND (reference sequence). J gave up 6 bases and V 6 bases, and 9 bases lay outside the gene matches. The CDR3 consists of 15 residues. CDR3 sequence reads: CASSPTSGSFSEQYF. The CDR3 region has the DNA TGTGCCAGTAGCCCGACTAGCGGGAGTTTCTCCGAGCAGTACTTC. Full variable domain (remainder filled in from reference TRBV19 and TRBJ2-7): DGGITQSPKYLFRKEGQNVTLSCEQNLNHDAMYWYRQDPGQGLRLIYYSQIVNDFQKGDIAEGYSVSREKKESFPLTVTSAQKNPTAFYLCASSPTSGSFSEQYFGPGTRLTVT.

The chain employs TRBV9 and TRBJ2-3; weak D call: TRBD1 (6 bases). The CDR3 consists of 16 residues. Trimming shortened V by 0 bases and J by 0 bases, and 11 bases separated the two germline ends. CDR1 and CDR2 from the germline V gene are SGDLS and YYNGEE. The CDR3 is CASSVASDSSTDTQYF. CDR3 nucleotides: TGTGCCAGCAGCGTAGCTTCGGACAGTAGCACAGATACGCAGTATTTT.

The CDR3 loop reads CASSLDKIAGGSSYEQYF. Written as DNA, the CDR3 is TGTGCCAGCAGCTTAGATAAAATAGCGGGCGGGAGCTCCTACGAGCAGTACTTC. The chain couples TRBV7-4 to TRBJ2-7; TRBD2 matches 7 bases. The CDR3 has 18 amino acids. V lost 1 base to trimming and J lost 0 bases; unmatched junction nucleotides: 12. Germline V lookup: CDR1 SGHVT, CDR2 SQSDAQ.

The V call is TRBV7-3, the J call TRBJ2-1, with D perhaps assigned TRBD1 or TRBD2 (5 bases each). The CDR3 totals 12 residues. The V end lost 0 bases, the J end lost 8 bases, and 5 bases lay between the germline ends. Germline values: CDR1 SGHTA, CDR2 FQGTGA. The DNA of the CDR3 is TGTGCCAGCAGCTTAACGGGGGATGAGCAGTTCTTC. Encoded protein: CASSLTGDEQFF.

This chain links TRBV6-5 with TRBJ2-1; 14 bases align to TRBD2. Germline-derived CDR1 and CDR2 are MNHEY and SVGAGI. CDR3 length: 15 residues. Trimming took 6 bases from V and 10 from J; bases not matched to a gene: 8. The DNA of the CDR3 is TGTGCCAGCAGCGCGGGACTAGCGGGAGTCAGGGAGCAGTTCTTC. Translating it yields CASSAGLAGVREQFF.

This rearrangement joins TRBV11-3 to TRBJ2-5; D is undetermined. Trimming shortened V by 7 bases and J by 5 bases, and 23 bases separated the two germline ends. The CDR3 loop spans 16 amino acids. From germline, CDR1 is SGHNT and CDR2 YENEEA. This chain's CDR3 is CASTDPWAPKGETQYF. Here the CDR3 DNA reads TGTGCCAGCACCGACCCCTGGGCCCCGAAGGGTGAGACCCAGTACTTC.

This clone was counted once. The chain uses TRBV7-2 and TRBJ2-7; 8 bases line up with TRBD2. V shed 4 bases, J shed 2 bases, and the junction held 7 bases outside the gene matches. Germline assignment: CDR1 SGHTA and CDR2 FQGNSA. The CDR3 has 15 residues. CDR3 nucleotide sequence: TGTGCCAGCAGCTCCGCCGGGACTAGTGCCTACGAGCAGTACTTC. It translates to CASSSAGTSAYEQYF. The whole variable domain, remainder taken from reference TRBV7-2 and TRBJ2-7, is GAGVSQSPSNKVTEKGKDVELRCDPISGHTALYWYRQSLGQGLEFLIYFQGNSAPDKSGLPSDRFSAERTGGSVSTLTIQRTQQEDSAVYLCASSSAGTSAYEQYFGPGTRLTVT.

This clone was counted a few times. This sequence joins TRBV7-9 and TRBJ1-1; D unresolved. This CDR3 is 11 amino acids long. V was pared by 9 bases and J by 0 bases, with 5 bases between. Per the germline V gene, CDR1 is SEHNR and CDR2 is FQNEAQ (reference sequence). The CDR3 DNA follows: TGTGCCAGTGGGTTGAACACTGAAGCTTTCTTT. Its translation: CASGLNTEAFF.

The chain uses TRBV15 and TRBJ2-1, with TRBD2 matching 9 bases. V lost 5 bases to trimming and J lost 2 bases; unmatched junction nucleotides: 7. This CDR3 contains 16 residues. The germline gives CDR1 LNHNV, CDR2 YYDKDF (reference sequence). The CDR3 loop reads CATSWLAGVTYNEQFF. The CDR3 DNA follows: TGTGCCACCAGCTGGTTAGCGGGAGTTACCTACAATGAGCAGTTCTTC.

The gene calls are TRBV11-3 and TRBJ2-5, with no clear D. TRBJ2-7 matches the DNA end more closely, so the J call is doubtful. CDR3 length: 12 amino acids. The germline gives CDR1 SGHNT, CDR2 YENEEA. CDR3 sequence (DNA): TGTGCCAGCAGCTCTATGACCTACGAGCAGTACTTC. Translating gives CASSSMTYEQYF.

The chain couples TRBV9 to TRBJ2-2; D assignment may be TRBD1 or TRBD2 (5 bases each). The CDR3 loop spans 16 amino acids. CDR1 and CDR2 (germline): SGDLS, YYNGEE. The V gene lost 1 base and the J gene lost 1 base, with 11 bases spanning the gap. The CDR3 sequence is CASSVYRDQNTGELFF. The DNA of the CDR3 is TGTGCCAGCAGCGTATACCGGGACCAGAACACCGGGGAGCTGTTTTTT.

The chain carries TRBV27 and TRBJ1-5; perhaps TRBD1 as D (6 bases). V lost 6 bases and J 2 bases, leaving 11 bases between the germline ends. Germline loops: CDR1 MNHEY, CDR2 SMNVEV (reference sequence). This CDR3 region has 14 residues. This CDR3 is CASRGALGNQPQHF. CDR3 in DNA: TGTGCCAGCAGGGGGGCGCTAGGCAATCAGCCCCAGCATTTT.

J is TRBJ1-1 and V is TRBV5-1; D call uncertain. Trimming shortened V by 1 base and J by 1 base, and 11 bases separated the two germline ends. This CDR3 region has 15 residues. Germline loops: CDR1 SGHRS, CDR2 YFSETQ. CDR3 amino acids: CASSLFTSGNTEAFF. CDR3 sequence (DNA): TGCGCCAGCAGCTTGTTTACCTCGGGGAACACTGAAGCTTTCTTT.

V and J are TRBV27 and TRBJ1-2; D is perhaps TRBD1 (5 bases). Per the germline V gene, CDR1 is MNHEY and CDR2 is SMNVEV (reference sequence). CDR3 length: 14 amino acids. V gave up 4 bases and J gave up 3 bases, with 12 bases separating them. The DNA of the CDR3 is TGTGCCAGCAGTTCAAGGGGCGGTGACTATGGCTACACCTTC. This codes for CASSSRGGDYGYTF.

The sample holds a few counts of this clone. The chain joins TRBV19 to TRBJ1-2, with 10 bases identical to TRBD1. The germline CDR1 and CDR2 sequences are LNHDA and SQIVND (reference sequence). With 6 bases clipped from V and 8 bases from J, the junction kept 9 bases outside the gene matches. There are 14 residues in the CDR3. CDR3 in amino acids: CASRFRDRGLGYTF. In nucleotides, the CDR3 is TGTGCCAGTAGGTTCCGGGACAGGGGACTCGGCTACACCTTC.

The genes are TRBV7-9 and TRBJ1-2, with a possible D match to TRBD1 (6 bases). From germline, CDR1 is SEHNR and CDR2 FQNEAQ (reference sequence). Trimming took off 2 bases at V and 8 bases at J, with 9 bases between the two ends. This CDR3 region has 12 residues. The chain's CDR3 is CASSLLGGGYTF. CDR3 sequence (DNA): TGTGCCAGCAGCTTACTTGGGGGCGGCTACACCTTC.

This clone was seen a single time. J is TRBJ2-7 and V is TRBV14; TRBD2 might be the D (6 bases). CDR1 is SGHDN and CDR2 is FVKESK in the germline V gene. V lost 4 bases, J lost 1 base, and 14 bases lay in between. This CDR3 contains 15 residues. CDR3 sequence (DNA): TGTGCCAGCAGCCCCGCGAGAGGGAGGTCCTACGAGCAGTACTTC. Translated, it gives CASSPARGRSYEQYF.

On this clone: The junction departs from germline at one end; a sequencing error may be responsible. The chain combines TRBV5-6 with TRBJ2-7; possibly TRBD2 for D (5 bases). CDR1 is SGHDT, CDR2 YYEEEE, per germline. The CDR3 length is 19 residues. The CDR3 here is CAGSLELMSGKESLYEQYF. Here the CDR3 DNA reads TGTGCCGGCAGCTTGGAATTAATGAGCGGAAAAGAGTCTCTCTACGAGCAGTACTTC.